One T cell receptor beta chain is described in this entry. The record originates from a study of OX40 agonist ivuxolimab in advanced cancers. Across the study: Patients got intravenous ivuxolimab at 0.01 to 10 mg/kg every 2 weeks.

The method was immunoSEQ multiplex PCR; TCRdb's version includes in-frame clones alone and lacks a portion of them. Among about 61,000 clones listed, around 92% were seen once. This TCR was recovered from an adult with an advanced solid tumor such as melanoma, head and neck, liver or kidney cancer. Material: CD4+ or CD8+ T cells sorted from blood, obtained in a trial of the OX40 agonist ivuxolimab.

This chain's CDR3 is CASSPSQGEAFF. DNA of the CDR3: TGTGCCAGCAGCCCAAGTCAGGGTGAAGCTTTCTTT. The chain carries TRBV7-9 and TRBJ1-1; tentative D call: TRBD1 (5 bases). The germline V gene encodes CDR1 SEHNR and CDR2 FQNEAQ (reference sequence). This CDR3 has 12 amino acids. Between the trimmed V and J ends, which lost 5 bases and 7 bases, there was a span of 11 bases.